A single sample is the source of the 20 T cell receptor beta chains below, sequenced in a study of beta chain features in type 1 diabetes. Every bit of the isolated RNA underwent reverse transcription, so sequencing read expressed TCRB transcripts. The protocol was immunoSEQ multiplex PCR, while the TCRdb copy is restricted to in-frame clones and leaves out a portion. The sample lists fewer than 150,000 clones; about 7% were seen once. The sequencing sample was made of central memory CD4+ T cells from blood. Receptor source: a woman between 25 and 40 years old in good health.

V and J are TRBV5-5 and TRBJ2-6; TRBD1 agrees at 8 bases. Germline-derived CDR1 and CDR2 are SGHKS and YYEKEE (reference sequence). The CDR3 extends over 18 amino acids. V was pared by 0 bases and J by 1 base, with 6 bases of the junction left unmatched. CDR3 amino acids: CASSLGPGGYSGANVLTF. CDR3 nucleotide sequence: TGTGCCAGCAGCTTGGGTCCAGGGGGCTATTCTGGGGCCAACGTCCTGACTTTC.

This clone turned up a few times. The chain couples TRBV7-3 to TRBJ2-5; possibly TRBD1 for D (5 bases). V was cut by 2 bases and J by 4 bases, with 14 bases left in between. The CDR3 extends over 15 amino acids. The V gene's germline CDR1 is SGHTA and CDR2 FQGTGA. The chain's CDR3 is CASSLGAGIRETQYF. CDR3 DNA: TGTGCCAGCAGCTTAGGGGCAGGGATTAGAGAGACCCAGTACTTC. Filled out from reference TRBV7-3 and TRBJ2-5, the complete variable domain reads GAGVSQTPSNKVTEKGKYVELRCDPISGHTALYWYRQSLGQGPEFLIYFQGTGAADDSGLPNDRFFAVRPEGSVSTLKIQRTERGDSAVYLCASSLGAGIRETQYFGPGTRLLVL.

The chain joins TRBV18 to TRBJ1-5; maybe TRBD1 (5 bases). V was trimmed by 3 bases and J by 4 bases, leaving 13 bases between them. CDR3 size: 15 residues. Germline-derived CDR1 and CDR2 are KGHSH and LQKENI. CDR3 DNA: TGTGCCAGCTCACCTAAGGGGCAGGCAAATCAGCCCCAGCATTTT. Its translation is CASSPKGQANQPQHF.

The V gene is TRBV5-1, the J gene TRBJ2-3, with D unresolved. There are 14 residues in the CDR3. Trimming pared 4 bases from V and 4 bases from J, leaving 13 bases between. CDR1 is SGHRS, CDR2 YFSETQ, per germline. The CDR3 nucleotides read TGCGCCAGCAGCCCGAGGTCTAGGCCAGATACGCAGTATTTT. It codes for CASSPRSRPDTQYF.

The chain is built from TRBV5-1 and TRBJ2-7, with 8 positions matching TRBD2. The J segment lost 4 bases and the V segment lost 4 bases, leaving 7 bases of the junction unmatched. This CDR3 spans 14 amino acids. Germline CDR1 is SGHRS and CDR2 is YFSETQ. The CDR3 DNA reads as TGCGCCAGCAGCCCTCATAGCGGGACGTACGAGCAGTACTTC. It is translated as CASSPHSGTYEQYF.

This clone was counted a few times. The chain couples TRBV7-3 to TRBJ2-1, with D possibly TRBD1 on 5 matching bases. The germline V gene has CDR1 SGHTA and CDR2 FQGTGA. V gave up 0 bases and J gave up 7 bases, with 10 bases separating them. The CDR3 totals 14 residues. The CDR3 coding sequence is TGTGCCAGCAGCTTAACGCGGACAAAGAATGAGCAGTTCTTC. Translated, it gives CASSLTRTKNEQFF.

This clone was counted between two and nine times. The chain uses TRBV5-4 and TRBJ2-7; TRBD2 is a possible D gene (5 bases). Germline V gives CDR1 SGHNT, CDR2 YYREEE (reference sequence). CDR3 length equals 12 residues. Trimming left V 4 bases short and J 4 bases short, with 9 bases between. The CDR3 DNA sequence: TGTGCCAGCAGCCGGACTGAATACGAGCAGTACTTC. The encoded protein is CASSRTEYEQYF.

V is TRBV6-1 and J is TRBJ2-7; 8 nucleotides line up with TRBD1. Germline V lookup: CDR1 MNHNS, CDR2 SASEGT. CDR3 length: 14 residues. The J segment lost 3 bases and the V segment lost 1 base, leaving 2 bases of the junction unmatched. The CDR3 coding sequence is TGTGCCAGCAGTGAAGGGACAGGGCTCTACGAGCAGTACTTC. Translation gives CASSEGTGLYEQYF.

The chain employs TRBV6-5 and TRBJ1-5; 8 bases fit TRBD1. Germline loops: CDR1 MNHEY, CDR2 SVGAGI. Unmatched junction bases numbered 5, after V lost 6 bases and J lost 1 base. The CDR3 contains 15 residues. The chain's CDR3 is CASSEDRASNQPQHF. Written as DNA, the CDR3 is TGTGCCAGCAGCGAGGACAGGGCGAGCAATCAGCCCCAGCATTTT.

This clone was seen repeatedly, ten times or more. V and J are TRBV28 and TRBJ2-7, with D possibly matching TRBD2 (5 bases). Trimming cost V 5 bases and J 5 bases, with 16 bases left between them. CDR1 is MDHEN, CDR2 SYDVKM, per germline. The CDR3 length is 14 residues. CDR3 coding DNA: TGTGCCAGCAGTCCAGAACTAGTTTCCCACGAGCAGTACTTC. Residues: CASSPELVSHEQYF.

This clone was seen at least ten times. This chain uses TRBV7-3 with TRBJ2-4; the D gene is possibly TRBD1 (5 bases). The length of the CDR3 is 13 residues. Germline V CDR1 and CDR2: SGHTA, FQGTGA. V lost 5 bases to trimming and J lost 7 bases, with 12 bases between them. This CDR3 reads CASSAAGNNIQYF. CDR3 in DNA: TGTGCCAGCAGCGCGGCAGGGAACAACATTCAGTACTTC.

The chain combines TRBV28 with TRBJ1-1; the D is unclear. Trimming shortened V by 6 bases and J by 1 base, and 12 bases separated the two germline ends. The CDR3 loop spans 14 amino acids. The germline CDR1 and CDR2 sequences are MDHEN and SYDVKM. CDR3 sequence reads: CASRSSPGNTEAFF. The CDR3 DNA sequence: TGTGCCAGCAGGTCTTCTCCAGGGAACACTGAAGCTTTCTTT.

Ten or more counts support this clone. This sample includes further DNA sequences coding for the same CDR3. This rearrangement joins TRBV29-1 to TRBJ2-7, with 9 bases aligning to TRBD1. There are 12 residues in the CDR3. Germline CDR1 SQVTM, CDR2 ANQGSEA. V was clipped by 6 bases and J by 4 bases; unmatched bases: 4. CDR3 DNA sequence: TGCAGCGTAGGACAGGGGAATTACGAGCAGTACTTC. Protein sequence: CSVGQGNYEQYF.

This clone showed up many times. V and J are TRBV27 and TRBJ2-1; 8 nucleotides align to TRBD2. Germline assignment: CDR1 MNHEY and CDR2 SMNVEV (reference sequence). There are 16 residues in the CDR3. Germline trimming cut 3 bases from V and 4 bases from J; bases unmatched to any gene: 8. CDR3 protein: CASSLVAGRKYNEQFF. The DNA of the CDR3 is TGTGCCAGCAGTTTGGTAGCGGGAAGAAAATACAATGAGCAGTTCTTC.

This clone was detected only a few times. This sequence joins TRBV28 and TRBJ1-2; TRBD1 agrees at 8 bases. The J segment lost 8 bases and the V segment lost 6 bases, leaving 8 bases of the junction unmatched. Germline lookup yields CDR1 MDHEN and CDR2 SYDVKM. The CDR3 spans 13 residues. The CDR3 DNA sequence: TGTGCCAGCAGGGTACAGGGGGATGGGGGCTACACCTTC. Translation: CASRVQGDGGYTF.

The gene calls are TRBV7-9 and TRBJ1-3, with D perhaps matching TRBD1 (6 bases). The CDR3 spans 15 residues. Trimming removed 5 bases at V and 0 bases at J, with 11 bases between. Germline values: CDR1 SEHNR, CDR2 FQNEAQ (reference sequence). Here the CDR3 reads CASSPRQVSGNTIYF. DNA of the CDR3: TGTGCCAGCAGCCCAAGACAGGTCTCTGGAAACACCATATATTTT.

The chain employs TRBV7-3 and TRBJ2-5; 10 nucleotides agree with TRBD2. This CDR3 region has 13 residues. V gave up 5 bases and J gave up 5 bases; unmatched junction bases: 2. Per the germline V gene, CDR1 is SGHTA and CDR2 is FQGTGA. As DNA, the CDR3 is TGTGCCAGCAGCACACTAGCGGGGGAGACCCAGTACTTC. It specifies CASSTLAGETQYF.

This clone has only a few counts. In nucleotides, the CDR3 is TGTGCCAGCAGTGAAATCGGCACAGAACGGGCTTTCTTT. It encodes CASSEIGTERAFF. V usage is TRBV6-1 and J usage is TRBJ1-1; D is ambiguous. In germline, CDR1 is MNHNS, CDR2 SASEGT. V shed 2 bases and J shed 11 bases, with 15 bases lying between them. The CDR3 contains 13 residues.

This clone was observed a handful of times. The CDR3 reads CASSQARTGGAGSYNEQFF. CDR3 nucleotide sequence: TGTGCCAGCAGCCAGGCCAGGACAGGGGGCGCAGGCTCCTACAATGAGCAGTTCTTC. The chain recombines TRBV5-4 with TRBJ2-1; 11 positions match TRBD1. This CDR3 has 19 amino acids. Trimming at V came to 4 bases and at J to 0 bases, leaving 12 bases not matched to a gene. Per germline, CDR1 SGHNT and CDR2 YYREEE (reference sequence).

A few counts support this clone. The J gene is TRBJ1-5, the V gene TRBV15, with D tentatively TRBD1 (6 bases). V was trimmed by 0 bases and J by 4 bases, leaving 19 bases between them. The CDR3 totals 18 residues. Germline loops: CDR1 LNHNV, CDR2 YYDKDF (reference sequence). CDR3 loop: CATSREGAGAFRNQPQHF. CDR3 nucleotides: TGTGCCACCAGCAGAGAAGGGGCAGGGGCTTTCCGAAATCAGCCCCAGCATTTT.